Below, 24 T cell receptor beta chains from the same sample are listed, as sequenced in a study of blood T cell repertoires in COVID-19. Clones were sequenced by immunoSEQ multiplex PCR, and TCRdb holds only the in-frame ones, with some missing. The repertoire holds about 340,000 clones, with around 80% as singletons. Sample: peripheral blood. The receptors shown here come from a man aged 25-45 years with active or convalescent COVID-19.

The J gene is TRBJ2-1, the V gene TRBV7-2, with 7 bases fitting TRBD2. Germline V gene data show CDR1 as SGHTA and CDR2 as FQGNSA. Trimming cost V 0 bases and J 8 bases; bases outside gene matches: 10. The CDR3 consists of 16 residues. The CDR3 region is CASSLARSGGRDEQFF. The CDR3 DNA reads TGTGCCAGCAGCTTAGCCCGTTCTGGCGGGAGAGATGAGCAGTTCTTC.

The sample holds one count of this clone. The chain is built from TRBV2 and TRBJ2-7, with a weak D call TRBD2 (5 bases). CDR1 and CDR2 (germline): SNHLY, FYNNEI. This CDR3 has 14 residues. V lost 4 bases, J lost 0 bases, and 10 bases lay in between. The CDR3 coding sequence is TGTGCCAGCAGTGTTCGGGGATACTCCTACGAGCAGTACTTC. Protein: CASSVRGYSYEQYF.

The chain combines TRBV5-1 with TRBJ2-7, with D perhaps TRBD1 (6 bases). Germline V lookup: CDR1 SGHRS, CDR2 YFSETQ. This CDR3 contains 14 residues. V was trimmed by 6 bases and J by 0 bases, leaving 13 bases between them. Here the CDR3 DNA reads TGCGCCAGCACCATGGACAGCAGCTCCTACGAGCAGTACTTC. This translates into CASTMDSSSYEQYF.

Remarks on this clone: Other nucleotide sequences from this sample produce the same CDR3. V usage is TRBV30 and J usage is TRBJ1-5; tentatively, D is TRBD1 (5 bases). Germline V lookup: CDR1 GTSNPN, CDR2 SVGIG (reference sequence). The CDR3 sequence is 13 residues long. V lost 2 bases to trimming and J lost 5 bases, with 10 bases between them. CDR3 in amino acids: CAWSSGRDQPQHF. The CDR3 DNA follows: TGTGCCTGGAGTTCAGGGCGCGATCAGCCCCAGCATTTT.

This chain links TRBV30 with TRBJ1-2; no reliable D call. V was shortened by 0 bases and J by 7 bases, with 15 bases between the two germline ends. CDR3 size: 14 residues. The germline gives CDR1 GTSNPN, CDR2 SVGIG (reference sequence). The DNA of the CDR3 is TGTGCCTGGAGTGTACGTCGGAGCTTTGGTGGCTACACCTTC. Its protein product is CAWSVRRSFGGYTF.

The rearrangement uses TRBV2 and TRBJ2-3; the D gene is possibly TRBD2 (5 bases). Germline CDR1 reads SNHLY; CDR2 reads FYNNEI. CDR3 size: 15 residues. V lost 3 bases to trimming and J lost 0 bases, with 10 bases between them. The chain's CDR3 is CASSEDSLSTDTQYF. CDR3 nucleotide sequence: TGTGCCAGCAGTGAGGACTCTCTAAGCACAGATACGCAGTATTTT.

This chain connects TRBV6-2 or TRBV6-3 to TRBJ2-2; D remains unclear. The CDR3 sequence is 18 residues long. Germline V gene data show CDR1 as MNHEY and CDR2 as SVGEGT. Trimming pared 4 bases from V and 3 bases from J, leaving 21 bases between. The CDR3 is CASSFELGAPSHTGELFF. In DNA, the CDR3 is TGTGCCAGCAGTTTTGAGCTAGGAGCTCCCTCCCACACCGGGGAGCTGTTTTTT.

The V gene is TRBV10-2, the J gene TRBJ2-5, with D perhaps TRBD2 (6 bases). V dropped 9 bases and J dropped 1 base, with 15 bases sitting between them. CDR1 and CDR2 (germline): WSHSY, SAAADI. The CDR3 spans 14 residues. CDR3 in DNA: TGCGCCAGTTACCGGGACTCATTCCAAGAGACCCAGTACTTC. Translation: CASYRDSFQETQYF.

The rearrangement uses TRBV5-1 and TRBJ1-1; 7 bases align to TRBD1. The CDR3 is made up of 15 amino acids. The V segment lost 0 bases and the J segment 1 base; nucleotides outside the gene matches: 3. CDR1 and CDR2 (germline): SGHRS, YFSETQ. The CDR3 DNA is TGCGCCAGCAGCTTGGAGAGGGGGCGGAACACTGAAGCTTTCTTT. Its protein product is CASSLERGRNTEAFF.

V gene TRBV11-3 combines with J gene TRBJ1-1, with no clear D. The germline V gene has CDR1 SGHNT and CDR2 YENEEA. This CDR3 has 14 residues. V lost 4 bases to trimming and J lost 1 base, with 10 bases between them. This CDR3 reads CASSWGVPNTEAFF. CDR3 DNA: TGTGCCAGCAGCTGGGGAGTGCCGAACACTGAAGCTTTCTTT.

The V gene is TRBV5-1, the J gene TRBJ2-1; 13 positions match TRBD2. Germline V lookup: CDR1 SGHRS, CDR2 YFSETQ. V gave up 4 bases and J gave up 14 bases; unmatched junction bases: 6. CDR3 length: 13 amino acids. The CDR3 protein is CASSLGLAGAEFF. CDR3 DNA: TGCGCCAGCAGCCTCGGACTAGCGGGAGCGGAGTTCTTC. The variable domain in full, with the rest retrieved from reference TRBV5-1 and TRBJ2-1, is KAGVTQTPRYLIKTRGQQVTLSCSPISGHRSVSWYQQTPGQGLQFLFEYFSETQRNKGNFPGRFSGRQFSNSRSEMNVSTLELGDSALYLCASSLGLAGAEFFGPGTRLTVL.

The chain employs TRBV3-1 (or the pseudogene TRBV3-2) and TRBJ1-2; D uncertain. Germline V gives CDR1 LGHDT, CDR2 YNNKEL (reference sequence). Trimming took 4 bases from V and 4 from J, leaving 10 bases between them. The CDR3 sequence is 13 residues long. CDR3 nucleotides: TGTGCCAGCAGCCGATCCAGGATCTATGGCTACACCTTC. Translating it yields CASSRSRIYGYTF.

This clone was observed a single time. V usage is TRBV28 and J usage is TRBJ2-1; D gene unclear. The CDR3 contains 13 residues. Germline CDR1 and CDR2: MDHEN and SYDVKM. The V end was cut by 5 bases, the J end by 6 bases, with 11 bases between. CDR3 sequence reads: CASSVATTNEQFF. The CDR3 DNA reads TGTGCCAGCAGTGTTGCTACTACCAATGAGCAGTTCTTC.

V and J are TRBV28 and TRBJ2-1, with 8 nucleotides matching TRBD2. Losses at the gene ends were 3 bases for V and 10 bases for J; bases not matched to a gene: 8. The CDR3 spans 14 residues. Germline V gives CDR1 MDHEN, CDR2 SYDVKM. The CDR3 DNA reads TGTGCCAGCAGTTTGGTAGCGGGGCTGCAGGAGCAGTTCTTC. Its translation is CASSLVAGLQEQFF.

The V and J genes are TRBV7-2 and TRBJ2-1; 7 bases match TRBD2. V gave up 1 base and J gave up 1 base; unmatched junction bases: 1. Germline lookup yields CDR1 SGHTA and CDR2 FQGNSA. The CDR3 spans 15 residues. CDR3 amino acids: CASSLVGGSYNEQFF. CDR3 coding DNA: TGTGCCAGCAGCTTAGTGGGGGGGTCCTACAATGAGCAGTTCTTC. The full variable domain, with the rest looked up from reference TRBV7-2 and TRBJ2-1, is GAGVSQSPSNKVTEKGKDVELRCDPISGHTALYWYRQSLGQGLEFLIYFQGNSAPDKSGLPSDRFSAERTGGSVSTLTIQRTQQEDSAVYLCASSLVGGSYNEQFFGPGTRLTVL.

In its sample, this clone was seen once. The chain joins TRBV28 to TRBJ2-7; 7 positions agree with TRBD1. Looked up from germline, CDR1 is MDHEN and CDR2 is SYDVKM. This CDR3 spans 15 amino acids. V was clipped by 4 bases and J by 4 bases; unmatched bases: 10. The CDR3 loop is CASSSNNRDRYEQYF. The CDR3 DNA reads TGTGCCAGCAGTTCCAACAACCGGGACAGATACGAGCAGTACTTC.

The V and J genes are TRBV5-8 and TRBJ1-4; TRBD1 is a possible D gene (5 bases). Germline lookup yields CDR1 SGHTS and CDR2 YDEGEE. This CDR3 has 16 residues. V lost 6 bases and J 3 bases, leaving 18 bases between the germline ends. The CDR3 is CASTLRGVAANEKLFF. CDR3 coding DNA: TGTGCCAGCACCCTACGGGGGGTTGCGGCTAATGAAAAACTGTTTTTT.

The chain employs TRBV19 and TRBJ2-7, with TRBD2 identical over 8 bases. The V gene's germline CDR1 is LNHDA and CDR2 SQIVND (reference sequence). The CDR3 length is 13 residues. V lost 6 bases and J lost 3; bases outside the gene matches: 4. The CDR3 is CASRASGLYEQYF. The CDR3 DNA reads TGTGCCAGTAGGGCTAGCGGGCTCTACGAGCAGTACTTC.

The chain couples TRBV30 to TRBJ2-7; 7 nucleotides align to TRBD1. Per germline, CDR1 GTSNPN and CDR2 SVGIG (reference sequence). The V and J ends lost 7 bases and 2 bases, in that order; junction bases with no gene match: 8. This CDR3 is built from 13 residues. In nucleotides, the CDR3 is TGTGCCTCAACCGGGACAGTAACCTACGAGCAGTACTTC. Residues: CASTGTVTYEQYF. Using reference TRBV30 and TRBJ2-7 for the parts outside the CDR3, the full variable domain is SQTIHQWPATLVQPVGSPLSLECTVEGTSNPNLYWYRQAAGRGLQLLFYSVGIGQISSEVPQNLSASRPQDRQFILSSKKLLLSDSGFYLCASTGTVTYEQYFGPGTRLTVT.

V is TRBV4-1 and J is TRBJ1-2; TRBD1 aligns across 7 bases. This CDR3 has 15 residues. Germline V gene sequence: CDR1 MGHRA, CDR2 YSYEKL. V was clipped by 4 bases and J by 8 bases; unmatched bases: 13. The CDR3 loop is CASSPPLLTGAGYTF. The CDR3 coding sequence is TGCGCCAGCAGCCCTCCCTTACTCACAGGGGCCGGCTACACCTTC.

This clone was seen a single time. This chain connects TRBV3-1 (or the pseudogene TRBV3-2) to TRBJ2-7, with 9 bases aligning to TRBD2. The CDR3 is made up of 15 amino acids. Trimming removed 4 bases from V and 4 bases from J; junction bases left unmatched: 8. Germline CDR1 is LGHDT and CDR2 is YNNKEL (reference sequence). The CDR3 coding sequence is TGTGCCAGCAGCCCGCAGGGTAGCGGGAGATACGAGCAGTACTTC. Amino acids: CASSPQGSGRYEQYF.

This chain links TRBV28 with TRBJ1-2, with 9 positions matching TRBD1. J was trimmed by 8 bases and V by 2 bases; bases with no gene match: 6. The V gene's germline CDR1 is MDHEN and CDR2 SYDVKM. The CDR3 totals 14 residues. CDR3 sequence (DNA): TGTGCCAGCAGTTTACCCGGACAGGGGAGGGGCTACACCTTC. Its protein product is CASSLPGQGRGYTF.

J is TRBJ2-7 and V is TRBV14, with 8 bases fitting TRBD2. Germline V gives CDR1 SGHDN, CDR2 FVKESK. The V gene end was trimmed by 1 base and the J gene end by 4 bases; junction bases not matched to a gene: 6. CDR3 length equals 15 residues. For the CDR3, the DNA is TGTGCCAGCAGCCAAGGATCTAGCGGGCCGTACGAGCAGTACTTC. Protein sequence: CASSQGSSGPYEQYF.

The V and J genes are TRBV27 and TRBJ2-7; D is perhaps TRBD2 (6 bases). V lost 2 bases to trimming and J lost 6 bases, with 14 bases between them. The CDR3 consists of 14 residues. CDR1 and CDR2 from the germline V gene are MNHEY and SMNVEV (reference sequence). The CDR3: CASSLAGTFREQYF. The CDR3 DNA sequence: TGTGCCAGCAGTTTAGCGGGGACGTTCCGCGAGCAGTACTTC.